Given below is one T cell receptor beta chain in context. Its specificity is unknown. TCRdb's copy holds only in-frame clones and misses some; the assay was immunoSEQ multiplex PCR. The table includes tens of thousands of clones, about 83% detected once. The germline V gene has CDR1 SGHDN and CDR2 FVKESK. Trimming removed 4 bases from V and 6 bases from J; junction bases left unmatched: 11. The CDR3 consists of 15 residues. The sample originates from a study of T cell responses to AZD1222 COVID-19 vaccine. Study-level results: The study identified only five to seven AZD1222 recipients as seropositive at baseline. A mostly white British donor set with more females was recruited, and clonal diversity was possibly underestimated. None of the repertoires were sampled until the peak T cell response had passed.

The receptor's source is an adult who received the AZD1222 COVID-19 vaccine. The rearrangement joins TRBV14 to TRBJ1-2, with 7 bases aligning to TRBD1. The starting material was peripheral blood, obtained 28 days after the second AZD1222 dose. The CDR3 here is CASSPFRQGIDGYTF. CDR3 in DNA: TGTGCCAGCAGCCCCTTCAGACAGGGTATCGATGGCTACACCTTC.